The 20 T cell receptor beta chains presented below share a single source sample, sequenced in a study of T-cell memory formation after mild COVID-19. TCRdb used MiXCR to reprocess the 5' RACE reads, holding one entry per CDR3 protein. The data contain approximately 250,000 distinct CDR3 sequences, approximately 15% of them singletons. Source material: PBMCs or a T cell subset sorted from them (not recorded which). The origin of the receptors is an adult woman who had mild COVID-19 (a few samples of this study predate the infection). Cell type and time point are not known.

The chain combines TRBV20-1 with TRBJ2-7, with 9 bases aligning to TRBD2. CDR1 is DFQATT, CDR2 SNEGSKA, per germline (reference sequence). The CDR3 runs to 15 residues. Trimming took 1 base from V and 1 from J; bases not matched to a gene: 5. The CDR3 region is CSARGPAGGSYEQYF. CDR3 DNA sequence: TGCAGTGCTAGAGGTCCAGCGGGAGGTTCCTACGAGCAGTACTTC.

A single count supports this clonotype. The gene calls are TRBV7-2 and TRBJ2-3; 14 bases fit TRBD2. This CDR3 has 15 residues. Germline CDR1 and CDR2: SGHTA and FQGNSA. V trimming: 3 bases; J trimming: 6 bases; junction bases outside the gene matches: 2. The CDR3 DNA reads TGTGCCAGCAGCTTGACTAGCGGGAGGGCCGATACGCAGTATTTT. This codes for CASSLTSGRADTQYF.

The chain links TRBV5-1 to TRBJ1-1; no firm D call. Germline lookup yields CDR1 SGHRS and CDR2 YFSETQ. The ends were cut back, 0 bases at V and 0 bases at J, with 12 bases in the middle. The CDR3 sequence is 16 residues long. As DNA, the CDR3 is TGCGCCAGCAGCTTGGAAGGAGGAAACATGAACACTGAAGCTTTCTTT. It specifies CASSLEGGNMNTEAFF. The full variable domain, completed using reference TRBV5-1 and TRBJ1-1, is KAGVTQTPRYLIKTRGQQVTLSCSPISGHRSVSWYQQTPGQGLQFLFEYFSETQRNKGNFPGRFSGRQFSNSRSEMNVSTLELGDSALYLCASSLEGGNMNTEAFFGQGTRLTVV.

V gene TRBV18 combines with J gene TRBJ2-2; D call uncertain. The CDR3 is made up of 14 amino acids. Germline values: CDR1 KGHSH, CDR2 LQKENI. The germline V and J ends were trimmed by 3 bases and 1 base, with 6 bases remaining between them. This CDR3 is CASSPGLNTGELFF. The CDR3 coding sequence is TGTGCCAGCTCACCGGGCCTGAACACCGGGGAGCTGTTTTTT. The full variable domain, completed using reference TRBV18 and TRBJ2-2, is NAGVMQNPRHLVRRRGQEARLRCSPMKGHSHVYWYRQLPEEGLKFMVYLQKENIIDESGMPKERFSAEFPKEGPSILRIQQVVRGDSAAYFCASSPGLNTGELFFGEGSRLTVL.

This clonotype has at least ten counts. The chain uses TRBV10-3 and TRBJ1-6; TRBD1 is a possible D gene (5 bases). V lost 2 bases and J 9 bases, leaving 14 bases between the germline ends. CDR1 ENHRY and CDR2 SYGVKD come from the germline V gene. The CDR3 totals 15 residues. The CDR3 is CAISESGRGGSPLHF. The CDR3 DNA reads TGTGCCATCAGTGAGAGTGGAAGGGGTGGTTCACCCCTCCACTTT.

J is TRBJ2-6 and V is TRBV12-3 or TRBV12-4, with 10 bases lining up with TRBD1. CDR3 size: 16 residues. V lost 6 bases to trimming and J lost 6 bases; unmatched junction nucleotides: 8. CDR3 DNA sequence: TGTGCCAGCAGACTCGCGACAGGGGGCGCGGCCAACGTCCTGACTTTC. Its translation: CASRLATGGAANVLTF.

This clonotype was observed a few times. This chain connects TRBV5-1 to TRBJ2-2; unclear D gene. From germline, CDR1 is SGHRS and CDR2 YFSETQ. This CDR3 contains 18 residues. V lost 0 bases to trimming and J lost 1 base, with 16 bases between them. The CDR3 spells CASSLARITPKNTGELFF. The CDR3 DNA sequence: TGCGCCAGCAGCTTGGCTCGCATAACCCCTAAGAACACCGGGGAGCTGTTTTTT.

The V and J genes are TRBV7-9 and TRBJ2-1, with a tentative D call TRBD1 (6 bases). Trimming removed 4 bases from V and 9 bases from J, with 13 bases in between. In germline, CDR1 is SEHNR, CDR2 FQNEAQ (reference sequence). This CDR3 is built from 13 residues. The CDR3, as DNA: TGTGCCAGCAGCTGGCAGGGGTCGGGTGAGCAGTTCTTC. Protein sequence: CASSWQGSGEQFF.

V gene TRBV28 combines with J gene TRBJ2-1; the match to TRBD2 covers 7 bases. Unmatched junction bases numbered 6, after V lost 8 bases and J lost 5 bases. This CDR3 has 13 amino acids. Germline V lookup: CDR1 MDHEN, CDR2 SYDVKM. The CDR3: CASASGQDNEQFF. The CDR3 DNA reads TGTGCCAGCGCTAGCGGCCAAGACAATGAGCAGTTCTTC.

This clonotype was recorded many times. The chain combines TRBV4-3 with TRBJ2-2; 8 bases are a match to TRBD1. The CDR3 has 16 amino acids. Germline values: CDR1 LGHNA, CDR2 YSLEER. The V gene end was trimmed by 1 base and the J gene end by 2 bases; junction bases not matched to a gene: 3. DNA of the CDR3: TGCGCCAGCAGCCAAGGGCAGGGGGCTAACACCGGGGAGCTGTTTTTT. This encodes CASSQGQGANTGELFF.

The rearrangement uses TRBV7-9 and TRBJ2-3; TRBD1 matches 9 bases. CDR3 length: 16 residues. V dropped 6 bases and J dropped 3; count of bases not matched to a gene: 10. Germline values: CDR1 SEHNR, CDR2 FQNEAQ (reference sequence). The CDR3 DNA is TGTGCCAGCAGTCCACGTGGGACAGGGTTGACAGATACGCAGTATTTT. Translation: CASSPRGTGLTDTQYF.

This clonotype was seen only a few times. V usage is TRBV12-3 or TRBV12-4 and J usage is TRBJ1-2; D gene ambiguous. Trimming pared 4 bases from V and 7 bases from J, leaving 10 bases between. This CDR3 contains 12 residues. The CDR3 spells CASSSSTGGYTF. The CDR3 region has the DNA TGTGCCAGCAGTTCCTCGACGGGTGGCTACACCTTC.

This rearrangement joins TRBV7-9 to TRBJ2-7; D tentatively fits TRBD1 or TRBD2 (6 bases each). The germline V and J ends were trimmed by 0 bases and 3 bases, with 9 bases remaining between them. Germline V gene lookup returns CDR1 SEHNR and CDR2 FQNEAQ (reference sequence). The CDR3 runs 14 residues. This CDR3 is CASSLAGGGYEQYF. The DNA for the CDR3 is TGTGCCAGCAGCTTAGCAGGGGGAGGCTACGAGCAGTACTTC.

This clonotype was seen only a few times. This chain links TRBV7-6 with TRBJ2-1; 7 bases fit TRBD1. CDR1 SGHVS and CDR2 FNYEAQ come from the germline V gene. V lost 5 bases to trimming and J lost 0 bases; unmatched junction nucleotides: 10. CDR3 length: 17 amino acids. The CDR3 DNA reads as TGTGCCAGCAGCCCATCGACAGGGCTGGGCTCCTACAATGAGCAGTTCTTC. Translation gives CASSPSTGLGSYNEQFF.

The gene calls are TRBV5-1 and TRBJ2-3, with D unclear. V lost 0 bases and J 1 base, leaving 9 bases between the germline ends. CDR3 length: 15 residues. CDR1 SGHRS and CDR2 YFSETQ come from the germline V gene. The CDR3 region has the DNA TGCGCCAGCAGCTTGGCACCGCTCGGCACAGATACGCAGTATTTT. Residues: CASSLAPLGTDTQYF.

V is TRBV12-3 or TRBV12-4 and J is TRBJ2-7, with 7 bases identical to TRBD2. Unmatched junction bases numbered 5, after V lost 3 bases and J lost 0 bases. There are 15 residues in the CDR3. The CDR3 region has the DNA TGTGCCAGCAGTTTCGCGGGAGCCGTCTCCTACGAGCAGTACTTC. This sequence encodes CASSFAGAVSYEQYF.

There are a few counts of this clonotype. This sequence joins TRBV9 and TRBJ2-2; perhaps TRBD1 as D (6 bases). The CDR3 contains 15 residues. V shed 0 bases and J shed 5 bases, with 11 bases lying between them. Germline V gene data show CDR1 as SGDLS and CDR2 as YYNGEE. CDR3 coding DNA: TGTGCCAGCAGCGTAGGTAACAGGGATACCGGGGAGCTGTTTTTT. This encodes CASSVGNRDTGELFF.

This chain links TRBV29-1 with TRBJ2-7; D might be TRBD2 (6 bases). V was trimmed by 6 bases and J by 0 bases, leaving 15 bases between them. The CDR3 runs 14 residues. Germline CDR1 and CDR2: SQVTM and ANQGSEA. The CDR3 reads CSVGLEWASYEQYF. CDR3 nucleotides: TGCAGCGTGGGACTGGAATGGGCCTCCTACGAGCAGTACTTC.

The CDR3 DNA reads TGCAGTGCTAGGGGACAGAACTCTGGAAACACCATATATTTT. Residues: CSARGQNSGNTIYF. The chain joins TRBV20-1 to TRBJ1-3; 7 bases fit TRBD1. The CDR3 is 14 amino acids. Germline CDR1 reads DFQATT; CDR2 reads SNEGSKA (reference sequence). J lost 0 bases, V lost 3 bases, and 2 bases had no gene match.

This clonotype was seen more than once but under ten times. The V gene is TRBV20-1, the J gene TRBJ2-1, with 10 bases aligning to TRBD2. Germline values: CDR1 DFQATT, CDR2 SNEGSKA (reference sequence). J was trimmed by 6 bases and V by 6 bases; bases with no gene match: 8. CDR3 length equals 14 residues. CDR3 bases: TGCAGTGCCACGCTAGCGGGAGTTGGCAATGAGCAGTTCTTC. Residues: CSATLAGVGNEQFF.